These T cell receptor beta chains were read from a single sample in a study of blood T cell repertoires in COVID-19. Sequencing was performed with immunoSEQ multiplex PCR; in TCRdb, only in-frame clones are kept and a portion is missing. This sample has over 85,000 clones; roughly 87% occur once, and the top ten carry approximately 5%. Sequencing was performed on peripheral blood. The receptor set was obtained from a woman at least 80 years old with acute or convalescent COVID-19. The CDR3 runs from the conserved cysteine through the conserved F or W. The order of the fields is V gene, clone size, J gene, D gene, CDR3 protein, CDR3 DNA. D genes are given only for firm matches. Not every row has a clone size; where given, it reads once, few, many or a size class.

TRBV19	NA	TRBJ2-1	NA	CASSGGTAVRWDEQFF	TGTGCCAGTAGCGGGGGTACAGCCGTCCGGTGGGATGAGCAGTTCTTC
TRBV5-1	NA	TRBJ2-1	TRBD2	CASSRTSGRMVYEQFF	TGCGCCAGCAGCCGTACTAGCGGGAGAATGGTGTATGAGCAGTTCTTC
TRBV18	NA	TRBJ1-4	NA	CASSSDINEKLFF	TGTGCCAGCTCATCCGACATCAATGAAAAACTGTTTTTT
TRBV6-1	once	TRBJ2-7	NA	CASSEADGQGTYEQYF	TGTGCCAGCAGTGAAGCGGACGGTCAGGGGACCTACGAGCAGTACTTC
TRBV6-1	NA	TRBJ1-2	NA	CASSEARRDGYTF	TGTGCCAGCAGTGAAGCGCGGAGAGATGGCTACACCTTC
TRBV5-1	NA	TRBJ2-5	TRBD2	CASRSLAGQETQYF	TGCGCCAGCCGATCACTAGCGGGCCAAGAGACCCAGTACTTC
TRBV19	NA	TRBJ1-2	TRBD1	CASHKGDRTNYGYTF	TGTGCCAGCCATAAGGGGGACAGGACCAACTATGGCTACACCTTC
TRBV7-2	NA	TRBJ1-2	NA	CASSLGQANYGYTF	TGTGCCAGCAGCTTGGGACAAGCTAACTATGGCTACACCTTC
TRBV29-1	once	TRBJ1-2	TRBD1	CSVLPGQSNYGYTF	TGCAGCGTCCTACCGGGACAGTCTAACTATGGCTACACCTTC
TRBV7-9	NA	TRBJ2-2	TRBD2	CASSLVSSGYTGELFF	TGTGCCAGCAGCTTAGTATCTAGCGGGTACACCGGGGAGCTGTTTTTT
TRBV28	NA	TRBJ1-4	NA	CATYEGVANEKLFF	TGTGCCACCTACGAGGGAGTGGCTAATGAAAAACTGTTTTTT
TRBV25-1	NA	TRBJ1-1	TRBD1	CASSVGQVNTEAFF	TGTGCCAGCAGTGTGGGACAGGTTAACACTGAAGCTTTCTTT
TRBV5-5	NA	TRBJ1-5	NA	CASSLEAGSNQPQHF	TGTGCCAGCAGCTTGGAAGCGGGGAGCAATCAGCCCCAGCATTTT
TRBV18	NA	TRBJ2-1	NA	CASSPTDPSYNEQFF	TGTGCCAGCTCACCAACAGACCCCTCCTACAATGAGCAGTTCTTC
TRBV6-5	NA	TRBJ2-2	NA	CAGFSGAGGELFF	TGTGCCGGGTTTTCAGGGGCGGGCGGGGAGCTGTTTTTT
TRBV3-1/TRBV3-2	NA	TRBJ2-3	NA	CASSQERADTQYF	TGTGCCAGCAGCCAAGAAAGAGCAGATACGCAGTATTTT
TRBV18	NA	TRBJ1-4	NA	CASSSTRQPTNEKLFF	TGTGCCAGCTCATCTACTCGACAACCAACTAATGAAAAACTGTTTTTT
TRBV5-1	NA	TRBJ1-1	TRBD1	CASSRTGSLSEAFF	TGCGCCAGTTCCCGGACAGGGTCGTTATCTGAAGCTTTCTTT
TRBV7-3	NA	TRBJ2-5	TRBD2	CASSPGGASQETQYF	TGTGCCAGCAGCCCCGGGGGGGCGAGCCAAGAGACCCAGTACTTC
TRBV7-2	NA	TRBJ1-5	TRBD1	CASSSGGTGGNQPQHF	TGTGCCAGCAGCTCCGGTGGGACAGGCGGAAATCAGCCCCAGCATTTT
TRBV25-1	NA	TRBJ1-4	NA	CASSVAGFSGEKLFF	TGTGCCAGCAGTGTTGCAGGCTTTAGCGGGGAAAAACTGTTTTTT
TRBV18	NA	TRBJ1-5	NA	CASSPDGGHNQPQHF	TGTGCCAGCTCGCCGGACGGGGGGCACAATCAGCCCCAGCATTTT
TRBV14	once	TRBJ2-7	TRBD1	CASSTTRGSSYEQYF	TGTGCCAGCAGTACAACCAGGGGGAGCTCCTACGAGCAGTACTTC
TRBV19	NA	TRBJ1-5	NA	CASSEGLGNQPQHF	TGTGCCAGTAGTGAGGGACTCGGCAATCAGCCCCAGCATTTT
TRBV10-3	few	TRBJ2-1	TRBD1	CAISSGQGARQFF	TGTGCCATCAGCTCGGGACAGGGGGCGCGGCAGTTCTTC
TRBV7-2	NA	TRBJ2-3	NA	CASSIRTGTDTQYF	TGTGCCAGCAGCATTAGGACTGGCACAGATACGCAGTATTTT
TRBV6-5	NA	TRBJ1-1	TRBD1	CASAFQTGGNTEAFF	TGTGCCAGCGCATTCCAAACAGGGGGCAACACTGAAGCTTTCTTT
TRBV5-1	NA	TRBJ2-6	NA	CASSLQPTGGANVLTF	TGCGCCAGCAGCTTGCAACCCACGGGGGGGGCCAACGTCCTGACTTTC
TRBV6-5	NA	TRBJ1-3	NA	CASSSRRDLGNTIYF	TGTGCCAGCAGTTCCCGGCGGGACCTCGGAAACACCATATATTTT
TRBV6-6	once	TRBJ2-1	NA	CASTQLERRNEQFF	TGTGCCAGCACCCAACTAGAAAGGAGGAATGAGCAGTTCTTC
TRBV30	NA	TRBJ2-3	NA	CAWSPQDLFDTQYF	TGTGCCTGGAGTCCACAGGACCTTTTCGATACGCAGTATTTT
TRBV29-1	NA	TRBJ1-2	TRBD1	CSLGQGVNYGYTF	TGCAGCCTGGGACAGGGGGTCAACTATGGCTACACCTTC
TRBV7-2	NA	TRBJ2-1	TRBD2	CASSLMASGLNNEQFF	TGTGCCAGCAGCTTAATGGCTAGCGGGCTAAACAATGAGCAGTTCTTC
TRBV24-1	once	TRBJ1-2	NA	CATSDGGQRGYTF	TGTGCCACCAGTGACGGTGGACAGCGGGGCTACACCTTC
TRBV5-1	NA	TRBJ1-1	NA	CASSLATAVMNTEAFF	TGCGCCAGCAGCTTGGCGACAGCTGTAATGAACACTGAAGCTTTCTTT
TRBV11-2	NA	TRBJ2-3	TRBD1	CASSLVGQGTDTQYF	TGTGCCAGCAGCTTAGTTGGACAGGGGACAGATACGCAGTATTTT
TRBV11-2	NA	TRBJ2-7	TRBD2	CASSLGASGRLDEQYF	TGTGCCAGCAGCTTAGGGGCTAGCGGGAGACTAGACGAGCAGTACTTC
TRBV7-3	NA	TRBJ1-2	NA	CASSPPGNANYGYTF	TGTGCCAGCAGCCCCCCGGGGAACGCTAACTATGGCTACACCTTC
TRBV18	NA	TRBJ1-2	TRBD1	CASSLNAAGGNGYTF	TGTGCCAGCTCCCTCAATGCGGCAGGGGGGAATGGCTACACCTTC
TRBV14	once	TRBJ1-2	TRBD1	CASSQDPTGGADGYTF	TGTGCCAGCAGCCAAGATCCCACAGGGGGCGCGGATGGCTACACCTTC
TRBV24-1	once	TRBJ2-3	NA	CATSDNRDTATDTQYF	TGTGCCACCAGTGATAATAGGGACACAGCTACAGATACGCAGTATTTT
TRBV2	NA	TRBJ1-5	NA	CASSDQDQPQHF	TGTGCCAGCAGTGATCAGGATCAGCCCCAGCATTTT
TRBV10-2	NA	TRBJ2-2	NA	CASSDGRGSNTGELFF	TGCGCCAGCAGTGACGGTAGGGGGTCGAACACCGGGGAGCTGTTTTTT
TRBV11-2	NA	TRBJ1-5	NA	CASSDDRGNQPQHF	TGTGCCAGCAGCGACGACAGAGGCAATCAGCCCCAGCATTTT
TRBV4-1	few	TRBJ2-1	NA	CASSPYRASYNEQFF	TGCGCCAGCAGCCCCTACAGGGCCTCCTACAATGAGCAGTTCTTC
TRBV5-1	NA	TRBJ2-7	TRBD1	CASSYTGPVGTGGGEQYF	TGCGCCAGCAGCTATACCGGCCCAGTCGGGACAGGGGGCGGCGAGCAGTACTTC
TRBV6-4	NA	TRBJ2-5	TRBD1	CASSNNRGETQYF	TGTGCCAGCAGTAACAACAGGGGGGAGACCCAGTACTTC
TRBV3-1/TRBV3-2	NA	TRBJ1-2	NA	CASSHGWGDGYTF	TGTGCCAGCAGCCACGGTTGGGGGGATGGCTACACCTTC
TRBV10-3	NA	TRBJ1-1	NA	CAIGEGADTEAFF	TGTGCCATCGGAGAGGGAGCGGACACTGAAGCTTTCTTT
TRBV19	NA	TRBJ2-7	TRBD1	CASSMGQGSEQYF	TGTGCCAGTAGTATGGGACAGGGAAGCGAGCAGTACTTC